This section outlines one T cell receptor (beta chain) sequence together with its context. Its cognate antigen is unknown. This specimen belongs to a study of cytomegalovirus exposure and HLA in healthy donors. Overall study results and limits: Most TCRs appeared rarely, but some public TCRs recurred in many donors.

A multiplex PCR was run with 60 Vbeta primers and 13 Jbeta primers. Assay: immunoSEQ multiplex PCR; the TCRdb copy retains only in-frame clones and omits some. In the table there are fewer than 200,000 clones, about 84% of which are singletons. This clonotype was sampled from a young woman in good health and CMV-seropositive. The sequenced material came from PBMCs.

The CDR3 sequence: CASSLTGDEQYF. The CDR3 nucleotides are TGCGCCAGCAGCCTGACAGGGGACGAGCAGTACTTC. The chain joins TRBV5-1 to TRBJ2-5; 8 positions agree with TRBD1. Near its end, the DNA agrees better with TRBJ2-7, so the J call may be wrong. Germline CDR1 and CDR2: SGHRS and YFSETQ. The CDR3 extends over 12 amino acids.